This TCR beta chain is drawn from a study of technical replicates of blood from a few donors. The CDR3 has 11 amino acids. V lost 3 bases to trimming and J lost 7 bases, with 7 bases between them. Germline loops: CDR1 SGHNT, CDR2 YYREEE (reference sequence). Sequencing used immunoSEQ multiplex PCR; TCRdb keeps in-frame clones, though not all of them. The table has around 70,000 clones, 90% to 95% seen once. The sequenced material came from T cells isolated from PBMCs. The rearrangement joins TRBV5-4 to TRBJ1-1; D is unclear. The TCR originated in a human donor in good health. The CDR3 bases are TGTGCCAGCAGCTCGGGAGGTGAAGCTTTCTTT. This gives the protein CASSSGGEAFF.